One and the same sample provided the 32 T cell receptor beta chains below, sequenced in a study of blood T cell repertoires in COVID-19. Sequencing was performed with immunoSEQ multiplex PCR; in TCRdb, only in-frame clones are kept and a portion is missing. The repertoire holds 150,000 or so clones, with approximately 80% as singletons. The specimen sequenced was PBMCs or T cells enriched from blood (not recorded which). The source of these receptors is a man between 50 and 59 years old who had recovered from COVID-19.

This rearrangement joins TRBV7-3 to TRBJ1-5; D unresolved. Between the trimmed V and J ends, which lost 8 bases and 0 bases, there was a span of 5 bases. The CDR3 runs 12 residues. CDR1 and CDR2 from the germline V gene are SGHTA and FQGTGA. DNA for the CDR3: TGTGCCAGCGCGGCTAGCAATCAGCCCCAGCATTTT. Protein: CASAASNQPQHF.

The gene calls are TRBV6-5 and TRBJ1-2; D remains ambiguous. This CDR3 spans 15 amino acids. Between the trimmed V and J ends, which lost 5 bases and 2 bases, there was a span of 15 bases. Germline V gene lookup returns CDR1 MNHEY and CDR2 SVGAGI. This chain's CDR3 is CASSKNWQENYGYTF. The CDR3 DNA follows: TGTGCCAGCAGTAAAAACTGGCAGGAAAACTATGGCTACACCTTC.

The gene calls are TRBV7-9 and TRBJ1-4; TRBD1 is a possible D gene (6 bases). The CDR3 loop spans 15 amino acids. V lost 3 bases to trimming and J lost 6 bases, with 14 bases between them. Germline CDR1 SEHNR, CDR2 FQNEAQ (reference sequence). The CDR3 DNA sequence: TGTGCCAGCAGCTTGGGGGCCGGGACCCATGAAAAACTGTTTTTT. Translated, it gives CASSLGAGTHEKLFF.

This chain links TRBV18 with TRBJ2-5; 7 bases are shared with TRBD2. The junction had 6 bases not matched to a gene; V was cut back by 3 bases and J by 2 bases. The CDR3 runs 15 residues. From germline, CDR1 is KGHSH and CDR2 LQKENI. In DNA, the CDR3 is TGTGCCAGCTCACCCCTAGGGACTATTCAAGAGACCCAGTACTTC. Translating it yields CASSPLGTIQETQYF.

The chain joins TRBV28 to TRBJ1-5; D possibly corresponds to TRBD1 (5 bases). The germline V gene encodes CDR1 MDHEN and CDR2 SYDVKM. The CDR3 spans 16 residues. The V gene lost 2 bases and the J gene lost 3 bases, with 14 bases spanning the gap. The CDR3 protein is CASSLRRQGDNQPQHF. DNA for the CDR3: TGTGCCAGCAGTTTACGGCGGCAGGGTGACAATCAGCCCCAGCATTTT.

The V gene is TRBV7-3, the J gene TRBJ2-6, with 9 nucleotides matching TRBD2. The J segment lost 3 bases and the V segment lost 5 bases, leaving 11 bases of the junction unmatched. The CDR3 totals 18 residues. Germline CDR1 reads SGHTA; CDR2 reads FQGTGA. Here the CDR3 reads CASSPQGLAIGGANVLTF. DNA of the CDR3: TGTGCCAGCAGCCCCCAGGGACTAGCTATAGGTGGGGCCAACGTCCTGACTTTC.

This rearrangement joins TRBV6-4 to TRBJ1-3; TRBD1 might be the D (5 bases). This CDR3 comprises 14 residues. The V and J ends lost 7 bases and 4 bases respectively, with 14 bases between them. Germline V gene lookup returns CDR1 MRHNA and CDR2 SNTAGT. The CDR3 loop is CASKQASSGNTIYF. As DNA, the CDR3 is TGTGCCAGCAAACAGGCGAGCTCCGGAAACACCATATATTTT.

This clone was seen more than once but under ten times. The chain is built from TRBV19 and TRBJ2-3, with D perhaps TRBD2 (5 bases). The CDR3 runs 14 residues. The germline V gene encodes CDR1 LNHDA and CDR2 SQIVND (reference sequence). V shed 2 bases and J shed 9 bases, with 15 bases lying between them. The CDR3 DNA follows: TGTGCCAGTAGTATACGCGGAGCGGCCGACACGCAGTATTTT. This gives the protein CASSIRGAADTQYF.

The CDR3 sequence is CASSSHRTGVGNQPQHF. Written as DNA, the CDR3 is TGTGCCAGCAGTTCCCATCGGACAGGGGTTGGGAATCAGCCCCAGCATTTT. The chain joins TRBV27 to TRBJ1-5, with TRBD1 identical over 9 bases. Germline loops: CDR1 MNHEY, CDR2 SMNVEV (reference sequence). V was clipped by 4 bases and J by 4 bases; unmatched bases: 11. CDR3 length equals 17 residues.

This chain uses TRBV7-8 with TRBJ2-3, with D possibly matching TRBD1 (6 bases). The CDR3 runs 20 residues. The V end lost 5 bases, the J end lost 0 bases, and 27 bases lay between the germline ends. From germline, CDR1 is SGHVS and CDR2 FQNEAQ. CDR3 loop: CASSLDVGGGVRGSTDTQYF. The CDR3 DNA follows: TGTGCCAGCAGCCTAGATGTAGGGGGTGGCGTTCGTGGGAGCACAGATACGCAGTATTTT.

This chain uses TRBV28 with TRBJ1-2; perhaps TRBD1 as D (5 bases). The CDR3 is 14 amino acids. The germline CDR1 and CDR2 sequences are MDHEN and SYDVKM. Trimming removed 3 bases at V and 2 bases at J, with 10 bases between. CDR3 sequence reads: CASSFGGKNYGYTF. CDR3 DNA sequence: TGTGCCAGCAGTTTCGGGGGAAAAAACTATGGCTACACCTTC.

The V gene is TRBV6-5, the J gene TRBJ1-2; the match to TRBD1 covers 10 bases. The length of the CDR3 is 15 residues. Germline V CDR1 and CDR2: MNHEY, SVGAGI. Unmatched junction bases numbered 5, after V lost 6 bases and J lost 1 base. CDR3 nucleotide sequence: TGTGCCAGCAGCCTGGGACAGGGGTATAACTATGGCTACACCTTC. Protein product: CASSLGQGYNYGYTF.

This chain links TRBV5-4 with TRBJ1-3; no clear D gene. Between the trimmed V and J ends, which lost 4 bases and 2 bases, there was a span of 7 bases. Germline-derived CDR1 and CDR2 are SGHNT and YYREEE (reference sequence). The CDR3 extends over 13 amino acids. CDR3 region: CASSLETGNTIYF. For the CDR3, the DNA is TGTGCCAGCAGCCTAGAGACTGGAAACACCATATATTTT.

The sample holds one count of this clone. This chain connects TRBV7-2 to TRBJ1-3; a weak D match, TRBD1 (5 bases). The germline gives CDR1 SGHTA, CDR2 FQGNSA. V was shortened by 5 bases and J by 2 bases, with 13 bases between the two germline ends. This CDR3 region has 15 residues. This chain's CDR3 is CASSLRRDPGNTIYF. CDR3 DNA sequence: TGTGCCAGCAGCCTCAGGCGGGACCCTGGAAACACCATATATTTT.

The V and J genes are TRBV2 and TRBJ2-7; maybe TRBD1 (5 bases). The CDR3 covers 15 residues. V lost 6 bases, J lost 3 bases, and 18 bases lay in between. Germline CDR1 SNHLY, CDR2 FYNNEI. CDR3 in amino acids: CASRDYEDTIYEQYF. CDR3 nucleotides: TGTGCCAGCAGGGATTACGAGGACACTATCTACGAGCAGTACTTC. The complete variable domain, with remaining parts taken from reference TRBV2 and TRBJ2-7, reads EPEVTQTPSHQVTQMGQEVILRCVPISNHLYFYWYRQILGQKVEFLVSFYNNEISEKSEIFDDQFSVERPDGSNFTLKIRSTKLEDSAMYFCASRDYEDTIYEQYFGPGTRLTVT.

This clone was seen a handful of times. The chain has TRBV28 and TRBJ1-4; possibly TRBD1 for D (5 bases). V was shortened by 3 bases and J by 8 bases, with 13 bases between the two germline ends. CDR1 and CDR2 (germline): MDHEN, SYDVKM. The length of the CDR3 is 14 residues. The CDR3 spells CASSFMQGGEKLFF. For the CDR3, the DNA is TGTGCCAGCAGTTTTATGCAGGGAGGGGAAAAACTGTTTTTT.

The chain joins TRBV28 to TRBJ1-1; a possible D gene is TRBD1 (6 bases). V lost 6 bases and J lost 1, with 12 bases in between. This CDR3 comprises 14 residues. Germline CDR1 and CDR2: MDHEN and SYDVKM. The CDR3 nucleotides read TGTGCCAGCAGCTCTGGGGGACAGAACACTGAAGCTTTCTTT. Protein sequence: CASSSGGQNTEAFF.

The chain recombines TRBV6-5 with TRBJ2-7, with TRBD1 identical over 9 bases. The CDR3 is 16 residues long. Trimming removed 4 bases from V and 1 base from J; junction bases left unmatched: 8. Germline V gene lookup returns CDR1 MNHEY and CDR2 SVGAGI. CDR3 bases: TGTGCCAGCAGTTCTCCATGGACAGGGGAGTCCTACGAGCAGTACTTC. Amino acids: CASSSPWTGESYEQYF.

The chain employs TRBV6-5 and TRBJ1-2; 8 nucleotides line up with TRBD1. CDR1 is MNHEY and CDR2 is SVGAGI in the germline V gene. The CDR3 is 15 amino acids. J was trimmed by 4 bases and V by 6 bases; bases with no gene match: 10. The CDR3 DNA sequence: TGTGCCAGCAGCGACAGGGGCGCGGAGTTCTATGGCTACACCTTC. The encoded protein is CASSDRGAEFYGYTF.

This clone was seen once. The chain uses TRBV5-1 and TRBJ2-2, with 10 bases lining up with TRBD1. In germline, CDR1 is SGHRS, CDR2 YFSETQ. Losses at the gene ends were 3 bases for V and 7 bases for J; bases not matched to a gene: 18. This CDR3 spans 19 amino acids. This chain's CDR3 is CASSWPSDGTGVRVGELFF. The CDR3 DNA sequence: TGCGCCAGCAGCTGGCCCTCCGACGGGACAGGGGTACGGGTCGGGGAGCTGTTTTTT.

This chain joins TRBV7-3 and TRBJ2-2; D is perhaps TRBD2 (5 bases). This CDR3 region has 15 residues. The germline V gene encodes CDR1 SGHTA and CDR2 FQGTGA. V was trimmed by 2 bases and J by 5 bases, leaving 12 bases between them. CDR3 protein: CASSLLGRGTGELFF. The CDR3 coding sequence is TGTGCCAGCAGCTTATTAGGGCGCGGGACCGGGGAGCTGTTTTTT. Supplemented by reference TRBV7-3 and TRBJ2-2, the full variable domain reads GAGVSQTPSNKVTEKGKYVELRCDPISGHTALYWYRQSLGQGPEFLIYFQGTGAADDSGLPNDRFFAVRPEGSVSTLKIQRTERGDSAVYLCASSLLGRGTGELFFGEGSRLTVL.

V gene TRBV18 combines with J gene TRBJ2-5, with D tentatively TRBD1 (5 bases). CDR3 length: 17 amino acids. Trimming shortened V by 0 bases and J by 2 bases, and 16 bases separated the two germline ends. The germline V gene has CDR1 KGHSH and CDR2 LQKENI. Here the CDR3 DNA reads TGTGCCAGCTCACCACCCACTGGGCAGGGCATACAAGAGACCCAGTACTTC. Translated, it gives CASSPPTGQGIQETQYF.

The V and J genes are TRBV5-4 and TRBJ2-3; 8 bases are shared with TRBD2. CDR3 length: 16 residues. J lost 1 base, V lost 4 bases, and 8 bases had no gene match. Per the germline V gene, CDR1 is SGHNT and CDR2 is YYREEE (reference sequence). CDR3 DNA sequence: TGTGCCAGCAGCCCTTCGGGGGGGCATGGCACAGATACGCAGTATTTT. This translates into CASSPSGGHGTDTQYF.

This chain connects TRBV3-1 (or the pseudogene TRBV3-2) to TRBJ2-5; 13 bases line up with TRBD2. J was trimmed by 5 bases and V by 5 bases; bases with no gene match: 11. The CDR3 has 17 residues. CDR1 is LGHDT, CDR2 YNNKEL, per germline (reference sequence). CDR3 bases: TGTGCCAGCAGCTCTCGGTTGACTAGCGGGAGGAGGGAGACCCAGTACTTC. As protein: CASSSRLTSGRRETQYF.

This clone was seen only once. Other DNA sequences in the same sample also yield this CDR3. V usage is TRBV19 and J usage is TRBJ2-4, with a weak D call TRBD1 (7 bases). The CDR3 covers 17 residues. The V and J ends lost 7 bases and 0 bases respectively, with 19 bases between them. CDR1 is LNHDA and CDR2 is SQIVND in the germline V gene (reference sequence). The CDR3 sequence is CASTPETGRLAKNIQYF. The CDR3 nucleotides are TGTGCCAGTACCCCTGAGACAGGGAGGCTAGCCAAAAACATTCAGTACTTC.

The chain links TRBV11-2 to TRBJ2-7, with TRBD1 matching 9 bases. V shed 5 bases and J 3 bases; nucleotides not matched to a gene: 11. Germline assignment: CDR1 SGHAT and CDR2 FQNNGV. This CDR3 has 16 residues. CDR3 amino acids: CASSIRPDRGDYEQYF. CDR3 nucleotides: TGTGCCAGCAGCATCCGTCCGGACAGGGGTGACTACGAGCAGTACTTC. Together with reference TRBV11-2 and TRBJ2-7, the CDR3 gives the full variable domain: EAGVAQSPRYKIIEKRQSVAFWCNPISGHATLYWYQQILGQGPKLLIQFQNNGVVDDSQLPKDRFSAERLKGVDSTLKIQPAKLEDSAVYLCASSIRPDRGDYEQYFGPGTRLTVT.

The V gene is TRBV2, the J gene TRBJ2-1; TRBD1 aligns across 12 bases. Germline assignment: CDR1 SNHLY and CDR2 FYNNEI. There are 17 residues in the CDR3. After removal of 2 bases from V and 7 bases from J, the junction contained 9 bases not matched to a gene. CDR3 bases: TGTGCCAGCAGTGAACCCGGGGCGGGACAGGGGGCAAATGAGCAGTTCTTC. It codes for CASSEPGAGQGANEQFF.

The J gene is TRBJ1-1, the V gene TRBV5-5; D is undetermined. The CDR3 extends over 17 amino acids. V lost 0 bases to trimming and J lost 0 bases, with 15 bases between them. Germline V CDR1 and CDR2: SGHKS, YYEKEE (reference sequence). CDR3 protein: CASSLAYGGALNTEAFF. CDR3 DNA sequence: TGTGCCAGCAGCTTGGCCTATGGAGGAGCCCTGAACACTGAAGCTTTCTTT.

The V and J genes are TRBV3-1 (or the pseudogene TRBV3-2) and TRBJ1-3; no reliable D call. Germline V gives CDR1 LGHDT, CDR2 YNNKEL (reference sequence). The V end was cut by 0 bases, the J end by 0 bases, with 9 bases between. CDR3 size: 16 residues. The CDR3 loop is CASSQDQTVSGNTIYF. The DNA for the CDR3 is TGTGCCAGCAGCCAAGATCAAACAGTCTCTGGAAACACCATATATTTT.

This chain links TRBV2 with TRBJ1-1, with 8 positions matching TRBD1. There are 14 residues in the CDR3. In germline, CDR1 is SNHLY, CDR2 FYNNEI. Trimming took 7 bases from V and 6 from J; bases not matched to a gene: 10. The CDR3 DNA reads as TGTGCCAGCACCCCCCAGGGGGCGTATGCTGAAGCTTTCTTT. It encodes CASTPQGAYAEAFF.

J is TRBJ2-5 and V is TRBV5-1; D possibly corresponds to TRBD1 (6 bases). This CDR3 region has 14 residues. V was trimmed by 4 bases and J by 5 bases, leaving 15 bases between them. The germline gives CDR1 SGHRS, CDR2 YFSETQ. CDR3 protein: CASSGGGPGETQYF. Here the CDR3 DNA reads TGCGCCAGCAGCGGGGGCGGTCCCGGGGAGACCCAGTACTTC.

V and J are TRBV2 and TRBJ2-3, with 9 bases matching TRBD1. The CDR3 length is 15 residues. J lost 0 bases, V lost 5 bases, and 3 bases had no gene match. Germline assignment: CDR1 SNHLY and CDR2 FYNNEI. In DNA, the CDR3 is TGTGCCAGCAGTAAGGACAGGGGAAGCACAGATACGCAGTATTTT. Protein product: CASSKDRGSTDTQYF. Using reference TRBV2 and TRBJ2-3 for the parts outside the CDR3, the full variable domain is EPEVTQTPSHQVTQMGQEVILRCVPISNHLYFYWYRQILGQKVEFLVSFYNNEISEKSEIFDDQFSVERPDGSNFTLKIRSTKLEDSAMYFCASSKDRGSTDTQYFGPGTRLTVL.